This TCR beta chain was recorded in a study of blood T cell repertoires in COVID-19. About the study: Sources were T cells, B-cell-depleted T cells, or PBMCs; the material itself was cDNA or gDNA.

Method: immunoSEQ multiplex PCR; TCRdb's copy keeps in-frame clones and lacks some. Of about 160,000 clones detected, over 80% appear once; the ten largest clones hold under 3%. Germline values: CDR1 KGHDR, CDR2 SFDVKD. Trimming took off 4 bases at V and 3 bases at J, with 16 bases between the two ends. This CDR3 comprises 16 residues. The receptor's source is a woman aged 55-70 years with acute or convalescent COVID-19. This chain connects TRBV24-1 to TRBJ2-3; D is possibly TRBD1 (8 bases). The specimen sequenced was peripheral blood. The CDR3 reads CATSDRTGRGTDTQYF. CDR3 nucleotides: TGTGCCACCAGTGACAGGACAGGGAGGGGGACAGATACGCAGTATTTT.